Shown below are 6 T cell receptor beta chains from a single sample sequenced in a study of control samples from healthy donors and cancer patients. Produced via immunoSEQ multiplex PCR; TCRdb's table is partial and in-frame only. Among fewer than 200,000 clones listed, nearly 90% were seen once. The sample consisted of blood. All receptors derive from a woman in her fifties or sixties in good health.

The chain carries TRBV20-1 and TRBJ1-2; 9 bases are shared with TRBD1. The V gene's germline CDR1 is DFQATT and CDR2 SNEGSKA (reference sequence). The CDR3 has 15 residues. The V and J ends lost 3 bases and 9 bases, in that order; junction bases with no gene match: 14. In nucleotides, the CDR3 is TGCAGTGCTAGTAGGGGGACAGGGCGCTTAGGAAGCTACACCTTC. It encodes CSASRGTGRLGSYTF.

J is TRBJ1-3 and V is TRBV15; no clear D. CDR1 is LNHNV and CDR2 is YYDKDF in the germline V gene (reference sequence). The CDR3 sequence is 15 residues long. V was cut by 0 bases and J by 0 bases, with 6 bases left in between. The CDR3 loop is CATSREGFSGNTIYF. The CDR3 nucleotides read TGTGCCACCAGCAGAGAGGGGTTCTCTGGAAACACCATATATTTT.

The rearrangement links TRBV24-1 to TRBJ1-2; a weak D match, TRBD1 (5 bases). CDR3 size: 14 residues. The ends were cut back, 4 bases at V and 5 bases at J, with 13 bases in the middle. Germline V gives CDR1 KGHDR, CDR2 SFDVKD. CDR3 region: CATSDARGAYGYTF. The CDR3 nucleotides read TGTGCCACCAGTGACGCCCGCGGGGCATATGGCTACACCTTC.

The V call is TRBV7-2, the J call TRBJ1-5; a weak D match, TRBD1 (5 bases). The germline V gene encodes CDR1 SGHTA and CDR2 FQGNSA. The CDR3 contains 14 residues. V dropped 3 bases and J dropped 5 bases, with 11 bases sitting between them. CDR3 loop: CASSFLQVDQPQHF. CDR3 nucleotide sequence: TGTGCCAGCAGCTTTCTACAGGTGGATCAGCCCCAGCATTTT.

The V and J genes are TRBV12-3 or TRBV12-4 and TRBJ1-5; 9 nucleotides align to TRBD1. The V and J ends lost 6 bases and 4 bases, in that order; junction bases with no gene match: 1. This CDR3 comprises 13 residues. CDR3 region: CASRGTGNQPQHF. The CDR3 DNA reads TGTGCCAGCAGAGGGACAGGGAATCAGCCCCAGCATTTT.

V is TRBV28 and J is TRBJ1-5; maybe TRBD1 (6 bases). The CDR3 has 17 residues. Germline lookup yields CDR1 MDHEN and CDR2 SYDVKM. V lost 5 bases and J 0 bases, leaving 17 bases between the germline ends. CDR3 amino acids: CASSLRNTGFSNQPQHF. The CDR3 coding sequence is TGTGCCAGCAGTCTAAGAAATACAGGGTTTAGCAATCAGCCCCAGCATTTT.